A single sample is the source of the 29 T cell receptor beta chains below, sequenced in a study of control samples from healthy donors and cancer patients. Sequencing was performed with immunoSEQ multiplex PCR; in TCRdb, only in-frame clones are kept and a portion is missing. The sample lists about 63,000 clones, approximately 85% occurring once. Material: blood. These receptors all come from a man in his forties or fifties in good health.

This clone was observed once. The rearrangement joins TRBV2 to TRBJ1-6; no reliable D call. CDR3 length: 15 residues. The germline V and J ends were trimmed by 4 bases and 4 bases, with 11 bases remaining between them. Germline CDR1 and CDR2: SNHLY and FYNNEI. The CDR3 loop reads CASSVPREYNSPLHF. In nucleotides, the CDR3 is TGTGCCAGCAGTGTCCCTCGGGAATATAATTCACCCCTCCACTTT.

J is TRBJ2-3 and V is TRBV4-3, with TRBD2 as a possible D gene (6 bases). This CDR3 has 15 amino acids. Germline CDR1 is LGHNA and CDR2 is YSLEER. V lost 1 base, J lost 5 bases, and 13 bases lay in between. CDR3 DNA sequence: TGCGCCAGCAGCCAAGTTGGCGGGATGTTAGATACGCAGTATTTT. Protein product: CASSQVGGMLDTQYF.

CDR3 sequence (DNA): TGTGCCAGCAGGATTGACAAGGGAAGTGGCTACACCTTC. Protein product: CASRIDKGSGYTF. The chain uses TRBV12-3 or TRBV12-4 and TRBJ1-2, with D uncertain. V dropped 6 bases and J dropped 7 bases, with 15 bases sitting between them. The CDR3 is made up of 13 amino acids.

This chain uses TRBV6-2 or TRBV6-3 with TRBJ1-6, with 9 bases lining up with TRBD1. V dropped 4 bases and J dropped 10; count of bases not matched to a gene: 5. Germline CDR1 is MNHEY and CDR2 is SVGEGT. CDR3 length: 14 amino acids. CDR3 nucleotide sequence: TGTGCCAGCAGTTCGGACAGGGGATTCTCACCCCTCCACTTT. As protein: CASSSDRGFSPLHF.

The chain employs TRBV9 and TRBJ2-5; D is possibly TRBD2 (6 bases). Per germline, CDR1 SGDLS and CDR2 YYNGEE. This CDR3 is 17 amino acids long. The V end was cut by 2 bases, the J end by 1 base, with 18 bases between. CDR3: CASSVSLDYGGQETQYF. For the CDR3, the DNA is TGTGCCAGCAGCGTCTCACTTGACTACGGGGGCCAAGAGACCCAGTACTTC.

The chain uses TRBV28 and TRBJ2-1; tentatively, D is TRBD1 (6 bases). The CDR3 runs 12 residues. From germline, CDR1 is MDHEN and CDR2 SYDVKM. V was clipped by 6 bases and J by 9 bases, with 12 bases between them. CDR3 coding DNA: TGTGCCAGCAGCCTGGGGGCAGGTGAGCAGTTCTTC. As protein: CASSLGAGEQFF.

The chain combines TRBV6-4 with TRBJ1-5; D remains unclear. The CDR3 extends over 13 amino acids. Germline assignment: CDR1 MRHNA and CDR2 SNTAGT. Deletions cut 0 bases from V and 3 bases from J, with 3 bases between. DNA of the CDR3: TGTGCCAGCAGTGACTCGCCCAATCAGCCCCAGCATTTT. Its protein is CASSDSPNQPQHF.

CDR3 coding DNA: TGTGCCAGCTCACCACCGAAGGACTATGGCTACACCTTC. Translated: CASSPPKDYGYTF. The rearrangement uses TRBV18 and TRBJ1-2; D unresolved. Trimming stripped 0 bases from V and 3 bases from J, with 5 bases between. There are 13 residues in the CDR3. Germline V gives CDR1 KGHSH, CDR2 LQKENI.

CDR3 sequence (DNA): TGTGCCAGCAGTTTATCGTTAGGGACGGCCTCCTACGAGCAGTACTTC. Translated: CASSLSLGTASYEQYF. V gene TRBV27 combines with J gene TRBJ2-7; D is tentatively TRBD1 or TRBD2 (5 bases each). CDR3 length: 16 amino acids. The ends were cut back, 0 bases at V and 0 bases at J, with 12 bases in the middle. Looked up from germline, CDR1 is MNHEY and CDR2 is SMNVEV (reference sequence).

This clone was seen once. The chain carries TRBV15 and TRBJ2-7; no firm D call. V lost 1 base, J lost 2 bases, and 3 bases lay in between. This CDR3 spans 12 amino acids. Germline V gene lookup returns CDR1 LNHNV and CDR2 YYDKDF (reference sequence). This CDR3 is CATSRGAYEQYF. For the CDR3, the DNA is TGTGCCACCAGCAGAGGCGCCTACGAGCAGTACTTC.

This clone occurred a few times. The chain employs TRBV3-1 (or the pseudogene TRBV3-2) and TRBJ2-1; D is possibly TRBD1 or TRBD2 (5 bases each). The V end lost 0 bases, the J end lost 10 bases, and 10 bases lay between the germline ends. This CDR3 has 13 residues. Per germline, CDR1 LGHDT and CDR2 YNNKEL (reference sequence). This CDR3 reads CASSQDWDREQFF. The CDR3 region has the DNA TGTGCCAGCAGCCAAGATTGGGACCGGGAGCAGTTCTTC.

Here the CDR3 DNA reads TGTGCCAGCAGCTCCCGAACTACGCAGTATTTT. This sequence encodes CASSSRTTQYF. The chain combines TRBV7-2 with TRBJ2-3; no clear D gene. Trimming pared 4 bases from V and 8 bases from J, leaving 7 bases between. The CDR3 spans 11 residues. Looked up from germline, CDR1 is SGHTA and CDR2 is FQGNSA.

In its sample, this clone was seen once. V is TRBV7-2 and J is TRBJ2-5; 7 positions agree with TRBD2. Germline V gives CDR1 SGHTA, CDR2 FQGNSA. V dropped 1 base and J dropped 1; count of bases not matched to a gene: 9. The CDR3 is made up of 17 amino acids. For the CDR3, the DNA is TGTGCCAGCAGCTTAGGGAGGGAGGGGATCCTCCAAGAGACCCAGTACTTC. Translated, it gives CASSLGREGILQETQYF. The entire variable domain, with the rest obtained from reference TRBV7-2 and TRBJ2-5, is as follows: GAGVSQSPSNKVTEKGKDVELRCDPISGHTALYWYRQSLGQGLEFLIYFQGNSAPDKSGLPSDRFSAERTGGSVSTLTIQRTQQEDSAVYLCASSLGREGILQETQYFGPGTRLLVL.

V gene TRBV29-1 combines with J gene TRBJ1-1; 7 positions match TRBD1. CDR1 and CDR2 (germline): SQVTM, ANQGSEA. Trimming at V came to 0 bases and at J to 2 bases, leaving 15 bases not matched to a gene. The CDR3 has 18 residues. The CDR3, as DNA: TGCAGCGTTGAAGATCTGCAGAGGGGGCGGTTCTCTAACACTGAAGCTTTCTTT. Protein sequence: CSVEDLQRGRFSNTEAFF.

The CDR3 here is CSVVLSDSNTGELFF. CDR3 coding DNA: TGCAGCGTTGTACTTTCGGACAGTAACACCGGGGAGCTGTTTTTT. This chain uses TRBV29-1 with TRBJ2-2, with D possibly matching TRBD1 (6 bases). V lost 4 bases and J lost 2, with 14 bases in between. This CDR3 is built from 15 residues. Germline-derived CDR1 and CDR2 are SQVTM and ANQGSEA.

The chain recombines TRBV10-1 with TRBJ1-2, with 7 bases lining up with TRBD1. CDR1 is WNHNN, CDR2 SYGVQD, per germline (reference sequence). The CDR3 is 16 residues long. V lost 9 bases, J lost 3 bases, and 16 bases stayed unmatched. CDR3 DNA: TGCGCCAGTTTCCTAAGGGGAGGGGGCGCAGACTATGGCTACACCTTC. Residues: CASFLRGGGADYGYTF.

This chain uses TRBV27 with TRBJ2-7; D might be TRBD1 (6 bases). Germline V CDR1 and CDR2: MNHEY, SMNVEV (reference sequence). V lost 5 bases and J lost 2, with 16 bases in between. The CDR3 sequence is 15 residues long. The CDR3 reads CASSLDSRGPYEQYF. CDR3 nucleotides: TGTGCCAGCAGTCTAGACTCCAGGGGCCCCTACGAGCAGTACTTC.

The chain recombines TRBV11-3 with TRBJ2-7, with TRBD1 matching over 10 bases. Trimming removed 5 bases from V and 5 bases from J; junction bases left unmatched: 6. Germline CDR1 is SGHNT and CDR2 is YENEEA. This CDR3 has 14 residues. The DNA for the CDR3 is TGTGCCAGCAGCCGGGGGGACAGGGGTAACGAGCAGTACTTC. As protein: CASSRGDRGNEQYF.

V is TRBV19 and J is TRBJ2-2; D remains ambiguous. CDR1 and CDR2 from the germline V gene are LNHDA and SQIVND (reference sequence). V lost 1 base and J 7 bases, leaving 7 bases between the germline ends. The CDR3 has 13 amino acids. CDR3 nucleotide sequence: TGTGCCAGTAGTATAGGGGTAGGCGGGGAGCTGTTTTTT. Its translation is CASSIGVGGELFF. Complete variable domain (other parts from reference TRBV19 and TRBJ2-2): DGGITQSPKYLFRKEGQNVTLSCEQNLNHDAMYWYRQDPGQGLRLIYYSQIVNDFQKGDIAEGYSVSREKKESFPLTVTSAQKNPTAFYLCASSIGVGGELFFGEGSRLTVL.

The J gene is TRBJ2-2, the V gene TRBV11-2; 14 bases agree with TRBD2. The CDR3 runs to 16 residues. Germline V gene data show CDR1 as SGHAT and CDR2 as FQNNGV. With 5 bases clipped from V and 7 bases from J, the junction kept 6 bases outside the gene matches. CDR3 in DNA: TGTGCCAGCAGCAAGACTAGCGGGGGGGCCATCGGGGAGCTGTTTTTT. Protein sequence: CASSKTSGGAIGELFF.

The chain employs TRBV7-2 and TRBJ2-1, with 9 positions matching TRBD2. The CDR3 length is 16 residues. V lost 3 bases, J lost 5 bases, and 8 bases stayed unmatched. CDR1 is SGHTA and CDR2 is FQGNSA in the germline V gene. This CDR3 is CASSFFNSGGHNEQFF. The DNA for the CDR3 is TGTGCCAGCAGCTTTTTTAATAGCGGGGGCCACAATGAGCAGTTCTTC. The variable domain in full, with the rest retrieved from reference TRBV7-2 and TRBJ2-1, is GAGVSQSPSNKVTEKGKDVELRCDPISGHTALYWYRQSLGQGLEFLIYFQGNSAPDKSGLPSDRFSAERTGGSVSTLTIQRTQQEDSAVYLCASSFFNSGGHNEQFFGPGTRLTVL.

V usage is TRBV18 and J usage is TRBJ2-5, with 7 bases fitting TRBD1. CDR3 length: 15 residues. V gave up 2 bases and J gave up 5 bases; unmatched junction bases: 8. Germline CDR1 is KGHSH and CDR2 is LQKENI. CDR3 coding DNA: TGTGCCAGCTCACCAACCACAGGGGTTGGGGAGACCCAGTACTTC. Translating it yields CASSPTTGVGETQYF.

The chain employs TRBV6-5 and TRBJ1-5; D is ambiguous. The germline CDR1 and CDR2 sequences are MNHEY and SVGAGI. This CDR3 comprises 13 residues. Deletions cut 6 bases from V and 4 bases from J, with 10 bases between. CDR3 protein: CASRGTGNQPQHF. CDR3 bases: TGTGCCAGCAGGGGAACGGGGAATCAGCCCCAGCATTTT.

This clone has just one count. The gene calls are TRBV5-1 and TRBJ1-2; D is perhaps TRBD1 (5 bases). CDR1 and CDR2 from the germline V gene are SGHRS and YFSETQ. With 1 base removed from V and 8 bases from J, the gap between germline ends came to 24 bases. There are 17 residues in the CDR3. CDR3: CASSLWAAGTPRGGYTF. The CDR3 nucleotides are TGCGCCAGCAGCTTGTGGGCCGCCGGGACCCCCCGAGGGGGCTACACCTTC.

V is TRBV9 and J is TRBJ1-3; D ambiguous. V was pared by 2 bases and J by 2 bases, with 11 bases between. Germline CDR1 SGDLS, CDR2 YYNGEE. The length of the CDR3 is 15 residues. CDR3 sequence: CASSVGRMAGNTIYF. The CDR3 DNA sequence: TGTGCCAGCAGCGTGGGGAGGATGGCTGGAAACACCATATATTTT.

The chain carries TRBV15 and TRBJ2-7; D ambiguous. Germline CDR1 LNHNV, CDR2 YYDKDF (reference sequence). Trimming removed 1 base from V and 0 bases from J, with 7 bases in between. This CDR3 has 14 amino acids. Written as DNA, the CDR3 is TGTGCCACCAGCAGAGGGGATAGCTCCTACGAGCAGTACTTC. This sequence encodes CATSRGDSSYEQYF.

This chain links TRBV19 with TRBJ1-5; D is uncertain. V lost 1 base to trimming and J lost 1 base, with 11 bases between them. The CDR3 covers 16 residues. Germline CDR1 reads LNHDA; CDR2 reads SQIVND (reference sequence). The CDR3 protein is CASSIVPGLSNQPQHF. The CDR3 coding sequence is TGTGCCAGTAGTATAGTCCCAGGACTCAGCAATCAGCCCCAGCATTTT.

This clone came up a few times. This chain links TRBV4-3 with TRBJ1-1; D is uncertain. V was clipped by 1 base and J by 0 bases, with 6 bases between them. The CDR3 is 14 amino acids. Germline assignment: CDR1 LGHNA and CDR2 YSLEER. The chain's CDR3 is CASSQGPMNTEAFF. CDR3 coding DNA: TGCGCCAGCAGCCAAGGACCGATGAACACTGAAGCTTTCTTT.

V gene TRBV7-9 combines with J gene TRBJ1-1; no clear D. This CDR3 is 14 amino acids long. Per the germline V gene, CDR1 is SEHNR and CDR2 is FQNEAQ (reference sequence). V lost 0 bases to trimming and J lost 1 base, with 6 bases between them. The CDR3 DNA follows: TGTGCCAGCAGCTTAGCGCTCACGAACACTGAAGCTTTCTTT. The encoded protein is CASSLALTNTEAFF. The full variable domain, rest sourced from reference TRBV7-9 and TRBJ1-1, is DTGVSQNPRHKITKRGQNVTFRCDPISEHNRLYWYRQTLGQGPEFLTYFQNEAQLEKSRLLSDRFSAERPKGSFSTLEIQRTEQGDSAMYLCASSLALTNTEAFFGQGTRLTVV.